The present entry profiles one TCR beta chain with its context. V shed 0 bases and J shed 1 base, with 7 bases lying between them. Germline CDR1 reads SGHDT; CDR2 reads YYEEEE. The CDR3 covers 14 residues. The sample is drawn from a study of blood T cell repertoires in COVID-19. Authors' methods: Reference gene primer amplification yielded estimated nucleated cell counts. Sequencing used immunoSEQ multiplex PCR; TCRdb keeps in-frame clones, though not all of them. That table gives V, J and clone size, and the DNA gave D and trimming. The sample yields some 65,000 clones, approximately 86% seen once. This rearrangement joins TRBV5-6 to TRBJ1-1; the D is unclear. The specimen sequenced was peripheral blood. The sequence derives from a man in his forties with COVID-19, enrolled during active disease. The CDR3 bases are TGTGCCAGCAGCTTGGTATCGGGGAACACTGAAGCTTTCTTT. Its protein is CASSLVSGNTEAFF.